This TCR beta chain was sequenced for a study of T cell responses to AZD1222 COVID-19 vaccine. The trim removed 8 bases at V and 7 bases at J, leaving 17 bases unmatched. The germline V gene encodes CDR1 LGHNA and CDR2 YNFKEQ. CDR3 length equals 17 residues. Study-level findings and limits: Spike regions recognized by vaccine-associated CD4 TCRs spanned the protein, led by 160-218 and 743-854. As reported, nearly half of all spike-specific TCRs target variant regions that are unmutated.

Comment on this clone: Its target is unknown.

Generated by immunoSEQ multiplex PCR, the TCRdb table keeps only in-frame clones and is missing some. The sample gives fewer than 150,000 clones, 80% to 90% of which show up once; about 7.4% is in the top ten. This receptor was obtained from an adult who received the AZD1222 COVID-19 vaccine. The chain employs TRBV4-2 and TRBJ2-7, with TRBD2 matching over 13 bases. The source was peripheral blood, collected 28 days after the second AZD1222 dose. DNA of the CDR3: TGTGCCAGCGGGGGGACTAGCGGGAAGACGGACCACTGGGAGCAGTACTTC. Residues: CASGGTSGKTDHWEQYF.